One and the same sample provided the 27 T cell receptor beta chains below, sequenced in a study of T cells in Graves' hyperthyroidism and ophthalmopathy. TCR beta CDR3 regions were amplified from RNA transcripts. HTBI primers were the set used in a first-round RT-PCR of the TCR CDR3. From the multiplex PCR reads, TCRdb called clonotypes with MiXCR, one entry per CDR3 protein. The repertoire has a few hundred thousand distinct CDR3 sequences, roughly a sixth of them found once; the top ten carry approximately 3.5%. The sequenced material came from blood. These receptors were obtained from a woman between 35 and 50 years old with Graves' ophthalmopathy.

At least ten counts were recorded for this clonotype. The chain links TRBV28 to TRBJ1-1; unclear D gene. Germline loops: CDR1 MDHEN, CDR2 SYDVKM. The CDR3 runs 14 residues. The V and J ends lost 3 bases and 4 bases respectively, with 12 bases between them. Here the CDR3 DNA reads TGTGCCAGCAGTTTGGGAGGGCTAAGCACTGAAGCTTTCTTT. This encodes CASSLGGLSTEAFF.

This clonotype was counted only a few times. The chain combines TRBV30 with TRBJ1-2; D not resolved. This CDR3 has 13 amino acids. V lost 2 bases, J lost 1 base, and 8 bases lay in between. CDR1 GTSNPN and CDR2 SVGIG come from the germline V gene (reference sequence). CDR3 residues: CAWSPTFNYGYTF. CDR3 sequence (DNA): TGTGCCTGGAGTCCAACATTTAACTATGGCTACACCTTC.

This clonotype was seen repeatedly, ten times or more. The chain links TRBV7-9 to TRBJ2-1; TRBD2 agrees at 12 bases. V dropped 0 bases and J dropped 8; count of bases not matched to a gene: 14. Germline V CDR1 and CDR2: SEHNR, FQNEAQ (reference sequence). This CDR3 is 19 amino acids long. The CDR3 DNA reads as TGTGCCAGCAGCTTAGCGCTGACCTCTCTAGCGGGGGGGCCCGATGAGCAGTTCTTC. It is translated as CASSLALTSLAGGPDEQFF.

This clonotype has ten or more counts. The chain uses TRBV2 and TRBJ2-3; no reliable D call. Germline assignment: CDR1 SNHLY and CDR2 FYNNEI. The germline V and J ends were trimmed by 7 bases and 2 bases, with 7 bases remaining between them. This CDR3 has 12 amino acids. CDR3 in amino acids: CASMAPTDTQYF. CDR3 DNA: TGTGCCAGCATGGCCCCCACAGATACGCAGTATTTT.

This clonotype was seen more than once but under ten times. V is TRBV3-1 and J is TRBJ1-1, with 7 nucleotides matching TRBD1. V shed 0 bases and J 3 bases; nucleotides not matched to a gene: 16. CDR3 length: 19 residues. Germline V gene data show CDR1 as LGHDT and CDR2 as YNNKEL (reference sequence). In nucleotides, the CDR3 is TGTGCCAGCAGCCAAGACCACATAGGGGGCGCGGAAGGTGACACTGAAGCTTTCTTT. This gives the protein CASSQDHIGGAEGDTEAFF. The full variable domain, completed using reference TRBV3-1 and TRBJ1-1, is DTAVSQTPKYLVTQMGNDKSIKCEQNLGHDTMYWYKQDSKKFLKIMFSYNNKELIINETVPNRFSPKSPDKAHLNLHINSLELGDSAVYFCASSQDHIGGAEGDTEAFFGQGTRLTVV.

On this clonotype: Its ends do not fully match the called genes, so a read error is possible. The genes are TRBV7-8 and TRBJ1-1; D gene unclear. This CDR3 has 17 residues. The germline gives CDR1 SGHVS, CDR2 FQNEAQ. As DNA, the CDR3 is TGTGCCAGCAGCTTAACCGGGCCCCCAACCGGGAACACTGCAGCTTTCTTT. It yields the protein CASSLTGPPTGNTAAFF.

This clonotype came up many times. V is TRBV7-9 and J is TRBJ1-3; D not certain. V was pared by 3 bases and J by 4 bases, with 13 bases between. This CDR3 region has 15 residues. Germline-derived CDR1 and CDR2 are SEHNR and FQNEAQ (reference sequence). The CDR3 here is CASSLGGYGGNTIYF. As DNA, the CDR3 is TGTGCCAGCAGCTTGGGCGGGTATGGAGGAAACACCATATATTTT.

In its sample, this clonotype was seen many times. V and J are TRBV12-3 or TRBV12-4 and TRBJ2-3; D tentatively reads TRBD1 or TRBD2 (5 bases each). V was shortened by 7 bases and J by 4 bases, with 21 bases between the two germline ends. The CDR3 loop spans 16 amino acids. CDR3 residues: CASTRSGQDNADTQYF. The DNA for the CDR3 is TGTGCCAGCACTCGATCGGGGCAGGATAACGCAGATACGCAGTATTTT.

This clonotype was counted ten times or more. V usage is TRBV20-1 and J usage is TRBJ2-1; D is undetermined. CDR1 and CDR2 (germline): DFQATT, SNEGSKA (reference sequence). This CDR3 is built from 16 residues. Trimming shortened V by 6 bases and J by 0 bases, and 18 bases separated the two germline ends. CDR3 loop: CSAHPREARSYNEQFF. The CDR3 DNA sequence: TGCAGTGCCCACCCTCGAGAGGCCCGCTCCTACAATGAGCAGTTCTTC.

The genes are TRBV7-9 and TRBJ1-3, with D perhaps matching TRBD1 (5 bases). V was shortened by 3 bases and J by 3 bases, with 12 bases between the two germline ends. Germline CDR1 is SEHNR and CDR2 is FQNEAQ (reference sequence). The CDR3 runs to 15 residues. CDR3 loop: CASSLGGNRGNTIYF. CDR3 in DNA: TGTGCCAGCAGCTTGGGGGGAAACCGTGGAAACACCATATATTTT.

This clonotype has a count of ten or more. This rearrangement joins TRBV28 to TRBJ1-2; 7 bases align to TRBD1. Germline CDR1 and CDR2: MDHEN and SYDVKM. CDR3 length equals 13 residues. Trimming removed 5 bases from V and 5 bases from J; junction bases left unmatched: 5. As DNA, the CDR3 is TGTGCCAGCAGTCTGGACAGGCAATATGGCTACACCTTC. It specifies CASSLDRQYGYTF.

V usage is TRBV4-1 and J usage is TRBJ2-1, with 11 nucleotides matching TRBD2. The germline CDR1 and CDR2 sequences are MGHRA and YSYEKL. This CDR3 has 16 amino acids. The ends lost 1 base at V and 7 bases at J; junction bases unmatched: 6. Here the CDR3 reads CASSQALAGAWNEQFF. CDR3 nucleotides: TGCGCCAGCAGCCAAGCACTAGCGGGGGCCTGGAATGAGCAGTTCTTC.

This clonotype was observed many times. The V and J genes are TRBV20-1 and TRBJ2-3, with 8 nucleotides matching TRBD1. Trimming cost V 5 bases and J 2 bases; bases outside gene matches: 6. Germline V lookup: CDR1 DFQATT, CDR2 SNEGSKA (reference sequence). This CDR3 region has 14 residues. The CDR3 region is CSALGQGNTDTQYF. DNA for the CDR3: TGCAGTGCTCTCGGACAGGGAAACACAGATACGCAGTATTTT.

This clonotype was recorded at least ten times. For the CDR3, the DNA is TGTGCCAGCAGGGTTAGCGGGGGAACGAACACCGGGGAGCTGTTTTTT. Protein: CASRVSGGTNTGELFF. The V gene is TRBV7-2, the J gene TRBJ2-2; the match to TRBD2 covers 9 bases. V was clipped by 6 bases and J by 0 bases; unmatched bases: 5. Germline assignment: CDR1 SGHTA and CDR2 FQGNSA. This CDR3 has 16 amino acids. The full variable domain, in which reference TRBV7-2 and TRBJ2-2 provide the parts outside the CDR3, is GAGVSQSPSNKVTEKGKDVELRCDPISGHTALYWYRQSLGQGLEFLIYFQGNSAPDKSGLPSDRFSAERTGGSVSTLTIQRTQQEDSAVYLCASRVSGGTNTGELFFGEGSRLTVL.

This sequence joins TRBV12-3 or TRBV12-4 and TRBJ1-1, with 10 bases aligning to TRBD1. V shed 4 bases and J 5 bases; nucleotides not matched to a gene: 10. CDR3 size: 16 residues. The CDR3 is CASSSRTGGFSTEAFF. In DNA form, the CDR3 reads TGTGCCAGCAGTTCACGGACAGGGGGATTTTCTACTGAAGCTTTCTTT.

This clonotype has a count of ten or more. The CDR3 DNA sequence: TGTGCCAGCAGTTTCGGGGTGACAGGCCGCGGCTACACCTTC. Residues: CASSFGVTGRGYTF. This chain joins TRBV12-3 or TRBV12-4 and TRBJ1-2; a possible D gene is TRBD1 (6 bases). CDR3 length equals 14 residues. V lost 3 bases and J 8 bases, leaving 16 bases between the germline ends.

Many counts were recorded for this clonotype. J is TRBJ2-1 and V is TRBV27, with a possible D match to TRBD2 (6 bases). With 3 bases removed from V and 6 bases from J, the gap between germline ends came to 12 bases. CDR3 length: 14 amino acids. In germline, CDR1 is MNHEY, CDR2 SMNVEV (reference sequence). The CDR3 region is CASSLGGGFNEQFF. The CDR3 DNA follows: TGTGCCAGCAGTTTGGGCGGAGGGTTCAATGAGCAGTTCTTC.

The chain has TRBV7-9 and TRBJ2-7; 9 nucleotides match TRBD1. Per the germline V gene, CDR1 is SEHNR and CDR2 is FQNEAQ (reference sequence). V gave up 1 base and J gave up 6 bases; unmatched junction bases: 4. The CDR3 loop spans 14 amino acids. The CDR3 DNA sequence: TGTGCCAGCAGCTTAGGGACAGGGGATGGCGAGCAGTACTTC. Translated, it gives CASSLGTGDGEQYF.

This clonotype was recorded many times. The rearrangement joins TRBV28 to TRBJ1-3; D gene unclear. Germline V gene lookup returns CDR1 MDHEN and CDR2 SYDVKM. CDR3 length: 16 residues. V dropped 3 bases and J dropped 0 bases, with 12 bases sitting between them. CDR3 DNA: TGTGCCAGCAGTTTCAGCCAGGCGAACTCTGGAAACACCATATATTTT. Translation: CASSFSQANSGNTIYF.

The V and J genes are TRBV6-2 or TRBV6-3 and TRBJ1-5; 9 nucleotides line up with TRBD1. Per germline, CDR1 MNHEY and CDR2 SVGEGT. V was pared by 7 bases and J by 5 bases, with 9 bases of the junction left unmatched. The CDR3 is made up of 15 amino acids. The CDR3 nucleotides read TGTGCCAGCAAACCCCCGGGACAGGGATATCAGCCCCAGCATTTT. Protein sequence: CASKPPGQGYQPQHF.

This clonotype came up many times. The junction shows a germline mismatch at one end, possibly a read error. The CDR3 sequence is CAGSLFLPGQGRNEQFF. The CDR3 coding sequence is TGTGCCGGCAGTTTATTCCTGCCGGGACAGGGTCGCAATGAGCAGTTCTTC. The chain links TRBV28 to TRBJ2-1; TRBD1 agrees at 9 bases. Germline CDR1 reads MDHEN; CDR2 reads SYDVKM. CDR3 size: 17 residues.

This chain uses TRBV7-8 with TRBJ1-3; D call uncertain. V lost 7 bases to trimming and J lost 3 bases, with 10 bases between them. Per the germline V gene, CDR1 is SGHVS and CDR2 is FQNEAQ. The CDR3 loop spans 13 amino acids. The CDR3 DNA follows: TGTGCCAGCACAGGAAACTTTGGAAACACCATATATTTT. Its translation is CASTGNFGNTIYF.

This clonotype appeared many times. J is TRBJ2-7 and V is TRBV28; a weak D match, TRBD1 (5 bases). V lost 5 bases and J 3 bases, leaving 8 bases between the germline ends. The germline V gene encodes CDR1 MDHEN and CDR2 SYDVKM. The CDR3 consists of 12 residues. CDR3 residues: CASSGANYEQYF. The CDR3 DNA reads TGTGCCAGCAGTGGGGCCAACTACGAGCAGTACTTC. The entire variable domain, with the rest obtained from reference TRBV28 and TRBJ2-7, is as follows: DVKVTQSSRYLVKRTGEKVFLECVQDMDHENMFWYRQDPGLGLRLIYFSYDVKMKEKGDIPEGYSVSREKKERFSLILESASTNQTSMYLCASSGANYEQYFGPGTRLTVT.

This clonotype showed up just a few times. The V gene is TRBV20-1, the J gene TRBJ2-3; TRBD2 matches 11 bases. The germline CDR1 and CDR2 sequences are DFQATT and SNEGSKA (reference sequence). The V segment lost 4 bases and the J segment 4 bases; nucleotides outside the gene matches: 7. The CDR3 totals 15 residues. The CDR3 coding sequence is TGCAGTGCTACACATACTAGCGGGGGTGCAGATACGCAGTATTTT. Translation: CSATHTSGGADTQYF.

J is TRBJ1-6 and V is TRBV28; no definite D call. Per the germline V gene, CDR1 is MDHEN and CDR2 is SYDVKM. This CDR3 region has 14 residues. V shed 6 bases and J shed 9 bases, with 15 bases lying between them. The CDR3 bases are TGTGCCAGCAGCCGCGACGGACGAACTTCACCCCTCCACTTT. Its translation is CASSRDGRTSPLHF.

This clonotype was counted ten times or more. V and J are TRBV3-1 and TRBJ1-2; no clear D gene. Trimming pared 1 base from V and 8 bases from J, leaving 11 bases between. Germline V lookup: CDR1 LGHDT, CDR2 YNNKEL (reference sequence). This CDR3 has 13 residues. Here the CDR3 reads CASSQVPSGGYTF. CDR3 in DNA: TGTGCCAGCAGCCAAGTACCCTCCGGGGGCTACACCTTC.

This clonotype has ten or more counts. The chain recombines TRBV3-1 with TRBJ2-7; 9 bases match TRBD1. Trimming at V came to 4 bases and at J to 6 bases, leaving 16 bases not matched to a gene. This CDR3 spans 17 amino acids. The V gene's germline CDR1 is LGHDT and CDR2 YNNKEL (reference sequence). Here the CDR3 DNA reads TGTGCCAGCAGCCCTAGGCTACAGGGGGCCCTCTCCGGCGAGCAGTACTTC. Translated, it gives CASSPRLQGALSGEQYF.